The entry below gives a single T cell receptor (beta chain) sequence along with its context. The CDR3 is 15 amino acids. Per germline, CDR1 LGHNA and CDR2 YSLEER. V shed 0 bases and J shed 3 bases, with 11 bases lying between them. The data derive from a study of blood T cell repertoires in COVID-19. Repertoires were generated with immunoSEQ multiplex PCR, while TCRdb's copy carries only in-frame clones and drops some. Here the sample spans 210,000 or so clones, 85% to 90% being singletons. This chain links TRBV4-3 with TRBJ2-5, with D perhaps matching TRBD2 (6 bases). The clonotype originates from a man between 25 and 39 years old with COVID-19, enrolled during active disease. The sequenced sample consisted of peripheral blood. The CDR3 reads CASSQDWLAKETQYF. In DNA form, the CDR3 reads TGCGCCAGCAGCCAAGATTGGCTAGCGAAAGAGACCCAGTACTTC.